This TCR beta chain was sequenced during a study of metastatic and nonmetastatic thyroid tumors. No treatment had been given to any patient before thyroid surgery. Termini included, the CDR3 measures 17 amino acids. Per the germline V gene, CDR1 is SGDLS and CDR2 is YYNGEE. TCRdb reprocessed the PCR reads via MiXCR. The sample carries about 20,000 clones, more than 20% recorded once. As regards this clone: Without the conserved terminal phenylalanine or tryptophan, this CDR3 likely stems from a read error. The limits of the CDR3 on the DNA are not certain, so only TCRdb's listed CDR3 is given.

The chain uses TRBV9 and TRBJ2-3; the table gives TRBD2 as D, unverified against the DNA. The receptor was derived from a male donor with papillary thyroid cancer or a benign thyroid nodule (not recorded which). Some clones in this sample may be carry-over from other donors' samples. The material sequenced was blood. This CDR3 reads CASSPMGLAGGEDTEYL.